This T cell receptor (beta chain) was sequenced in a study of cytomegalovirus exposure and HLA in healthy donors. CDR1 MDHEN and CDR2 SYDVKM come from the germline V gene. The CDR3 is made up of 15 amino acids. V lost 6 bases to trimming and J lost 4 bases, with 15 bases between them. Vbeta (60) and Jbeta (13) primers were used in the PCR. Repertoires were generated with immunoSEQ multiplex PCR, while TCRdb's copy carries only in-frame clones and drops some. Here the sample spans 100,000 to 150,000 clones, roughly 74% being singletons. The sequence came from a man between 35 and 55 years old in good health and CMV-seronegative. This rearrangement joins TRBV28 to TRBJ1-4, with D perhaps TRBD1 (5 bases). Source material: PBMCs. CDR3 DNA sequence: TGTGCCAGCAGCGGAATGGGGCAGAGTAATGAAAAACTGTTTTTT. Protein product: CASSGMGQSNEKLFF.